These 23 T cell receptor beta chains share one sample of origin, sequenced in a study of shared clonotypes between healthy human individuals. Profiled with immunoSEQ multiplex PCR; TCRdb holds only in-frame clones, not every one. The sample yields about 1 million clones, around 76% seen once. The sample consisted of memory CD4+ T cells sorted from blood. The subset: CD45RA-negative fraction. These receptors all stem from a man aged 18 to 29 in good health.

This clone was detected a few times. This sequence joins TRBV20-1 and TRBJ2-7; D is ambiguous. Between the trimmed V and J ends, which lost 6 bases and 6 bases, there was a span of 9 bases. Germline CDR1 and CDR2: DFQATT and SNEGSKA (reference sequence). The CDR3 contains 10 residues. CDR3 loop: CSARTFEQYF. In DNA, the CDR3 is TGCAGTGCGCGTACGTTCGAGCAGTACTTC.

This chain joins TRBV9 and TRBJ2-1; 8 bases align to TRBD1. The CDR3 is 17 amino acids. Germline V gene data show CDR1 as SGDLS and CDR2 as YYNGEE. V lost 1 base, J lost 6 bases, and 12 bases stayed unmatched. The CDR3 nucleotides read TGTGCCAGCAGCGTATGGGCAGGACAGGGCGGTAGCAATGAGCAGTTCTTC. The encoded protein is CASSVWAGQGGSNEQFF.

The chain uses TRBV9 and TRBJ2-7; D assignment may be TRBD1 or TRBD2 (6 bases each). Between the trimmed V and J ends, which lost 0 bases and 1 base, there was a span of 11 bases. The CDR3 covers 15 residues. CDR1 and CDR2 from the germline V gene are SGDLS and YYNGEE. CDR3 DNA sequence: TGTGCCAGCAGCGTAGTGGGGGGCCGGTCCTACGAGCAGTACTTC. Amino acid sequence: CASSVVGGRSYEQYF.

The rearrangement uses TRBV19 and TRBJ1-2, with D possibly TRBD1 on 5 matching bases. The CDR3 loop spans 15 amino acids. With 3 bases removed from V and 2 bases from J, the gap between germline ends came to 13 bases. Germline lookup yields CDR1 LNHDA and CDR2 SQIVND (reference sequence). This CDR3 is CASSMEGAGNYGYTF. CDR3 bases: TGTGCCAGTAGTATGGAAGGGGCGGGGAACTATGGCTACACCTTC.

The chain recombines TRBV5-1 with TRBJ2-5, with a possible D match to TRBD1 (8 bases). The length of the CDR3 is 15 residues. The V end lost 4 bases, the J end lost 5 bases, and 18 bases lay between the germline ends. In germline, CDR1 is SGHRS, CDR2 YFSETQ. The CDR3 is CASSPTGAGEETQYF. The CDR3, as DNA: TGCGCCAGCAGCCCGACAGGGGCGGGGGAGGAGACCCAGTACTTC. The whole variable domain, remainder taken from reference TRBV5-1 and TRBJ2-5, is KAGVTQTPRYLIKTRGQQVTLSCSPISGHRSVSWYQQTPGQGLQFLFEYFSETQRNKGNFPGRFSGRQFSNSRSEMNVSTLELGDSALYLCASSPTGAGEETQYFGPGTRLLVL.

The CDR3 here is CASLTLVGSSYEQYF. CDR3 DNA: TGTGCCAGCCTCACACTCGTGGGGAGCTCCTACGAGCAGTACTTC. The rearrangement uses TRBV6-1 and TRBJ2-7; possibly TRBD2 for D (5 bases). Germline-derived CDR1 and CDR2 are MNHNS and SASEGT. The CDR3 extends over 15 amino acids. Trimming took 8 bases from V and 0 from J, leaving 17 bases between them.

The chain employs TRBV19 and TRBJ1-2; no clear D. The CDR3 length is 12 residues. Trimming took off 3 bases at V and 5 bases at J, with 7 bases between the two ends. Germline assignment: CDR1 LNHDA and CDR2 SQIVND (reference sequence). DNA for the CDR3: TGTGCCAGTAGTATGCAGTCTTATGGCTACACCTTC. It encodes CASSMQSYGYTF.

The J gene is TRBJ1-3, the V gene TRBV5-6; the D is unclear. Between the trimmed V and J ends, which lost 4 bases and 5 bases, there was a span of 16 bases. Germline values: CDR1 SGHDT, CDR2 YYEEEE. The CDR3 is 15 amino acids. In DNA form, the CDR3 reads TGTGCCAGCAGCCGCTCTGATATAGGAAGAAACACCATATATTTT. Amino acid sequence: CASSRSDIGRNTIYF.

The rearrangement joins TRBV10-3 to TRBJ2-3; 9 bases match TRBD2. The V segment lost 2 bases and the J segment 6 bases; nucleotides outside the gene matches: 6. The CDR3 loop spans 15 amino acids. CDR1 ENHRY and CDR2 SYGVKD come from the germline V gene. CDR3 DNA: TGTGCCATCAGTGAGCTAGCGGGGCGCGGGGATACGCAGTATTTT. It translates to CAISELAGRGDTQYF.

CDR3 protein: CASSFDGSSGYGYTF. For the CDR3, the DNA is TGTGCCAGCAGCTTCGACGGGTCGTCAGGCTATGGCTACACCTTC. The chain has TRBV5-5 and TRBJ1-2; no definite D call. V lost 2 bases and J lost 4, with 15 bases in between. The CDR3 runs 15 residues. Germline lookup yields CDR1 SGHKS and CDR2 YYEKEE (reference sequence).

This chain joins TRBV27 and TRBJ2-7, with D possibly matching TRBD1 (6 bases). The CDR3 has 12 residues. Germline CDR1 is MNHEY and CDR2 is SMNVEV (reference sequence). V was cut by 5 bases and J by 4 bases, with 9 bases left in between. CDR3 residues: CASSPQGYEQYF. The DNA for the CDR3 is TGTGCCAGCAGTCCACAGGGTTACGAGCAGTACTTC.

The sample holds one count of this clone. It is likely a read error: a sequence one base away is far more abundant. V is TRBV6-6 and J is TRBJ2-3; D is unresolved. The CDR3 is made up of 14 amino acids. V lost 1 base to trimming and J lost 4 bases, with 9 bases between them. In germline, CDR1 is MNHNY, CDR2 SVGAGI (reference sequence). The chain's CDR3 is CASSYFPRADTQYF. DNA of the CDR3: TGTGCCAGCAGTTACTTTCCTCGAGCAGATACGCAGTATTTT.

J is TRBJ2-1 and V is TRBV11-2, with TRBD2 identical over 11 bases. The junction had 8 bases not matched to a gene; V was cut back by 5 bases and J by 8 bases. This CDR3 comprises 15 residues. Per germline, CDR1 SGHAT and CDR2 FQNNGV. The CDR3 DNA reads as TGTGCCAGCAGCCCAATAGCGGGGGGGCAGTATGAGCAGTTCTTC. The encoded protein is CASSPIAGGQYEQFF. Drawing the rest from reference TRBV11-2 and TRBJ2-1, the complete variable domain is EAGVAQSPRYKIIEKRQSVAFWCNPISGHATLYWYQQILGQGPKLLIQFQNNGVVDDSQLPKDRFSAERLKGVDSTLKIQPAKLEDSAVYLCASSPIAGGQYEQFFGPGTRLTVL.

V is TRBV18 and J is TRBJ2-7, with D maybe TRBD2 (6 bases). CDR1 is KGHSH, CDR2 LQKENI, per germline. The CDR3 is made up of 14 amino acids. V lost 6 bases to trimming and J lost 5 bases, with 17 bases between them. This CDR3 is CASSGLAWGDEQYF. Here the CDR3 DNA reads TGTGCCAGCTCCGGGCTAGCGTGGGGCGACGAGCAGTACTTC.

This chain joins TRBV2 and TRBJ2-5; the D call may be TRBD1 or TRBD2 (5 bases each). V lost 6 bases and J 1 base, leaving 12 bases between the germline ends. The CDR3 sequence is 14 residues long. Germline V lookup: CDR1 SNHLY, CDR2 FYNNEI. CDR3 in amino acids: CASRDGTGQETQYF. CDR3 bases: TGTGCCAGCAGAGACGGGACGGGCCAAGAGACCCAGTACTTC.

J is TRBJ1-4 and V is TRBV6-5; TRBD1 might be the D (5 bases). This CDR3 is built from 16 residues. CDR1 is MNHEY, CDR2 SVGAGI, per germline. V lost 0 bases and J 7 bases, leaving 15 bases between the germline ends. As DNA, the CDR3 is TGTGCCAGCAGTTACTCGGAATCTACTGGGGGTGAAAAACTGTTTTTT. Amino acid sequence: CASSYSESTGGEKLFF.

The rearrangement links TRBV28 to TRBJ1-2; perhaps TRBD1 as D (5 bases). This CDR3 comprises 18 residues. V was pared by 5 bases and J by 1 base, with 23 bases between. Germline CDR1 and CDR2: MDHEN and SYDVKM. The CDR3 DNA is TGTGCCAGCAGTAGCCCCGGGGGTGGGGCGGGGGTTAACTATGGCTACACCTTC. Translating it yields CASSSPGGGAGVNYGYTF.

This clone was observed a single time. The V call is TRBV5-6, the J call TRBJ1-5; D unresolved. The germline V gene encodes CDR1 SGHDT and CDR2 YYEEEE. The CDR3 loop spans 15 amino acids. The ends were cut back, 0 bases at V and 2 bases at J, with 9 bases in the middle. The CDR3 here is CASSLAGGGNQPQHF. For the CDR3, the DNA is TGTGCCAGCAGCTTGGCCGGTGGGGGCAATCAGCCCCAGCATTTT.

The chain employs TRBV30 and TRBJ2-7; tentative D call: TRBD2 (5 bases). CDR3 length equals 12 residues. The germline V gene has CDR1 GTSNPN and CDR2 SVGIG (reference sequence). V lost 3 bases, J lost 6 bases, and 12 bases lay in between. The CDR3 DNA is TGTGCCTGGAGAGCATTGGGGAGCGAGCAGTACTTC. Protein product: CAWRALGSEQYF.

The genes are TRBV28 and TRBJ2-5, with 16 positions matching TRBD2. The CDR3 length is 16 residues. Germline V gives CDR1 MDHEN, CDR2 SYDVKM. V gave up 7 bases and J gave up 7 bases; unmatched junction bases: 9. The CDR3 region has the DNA TGTGCCAGCACCGAACCGGGACTAGCGGGGGGGAGGACCCAGTACTTC. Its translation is CASTEPGLAGGRTQYF.

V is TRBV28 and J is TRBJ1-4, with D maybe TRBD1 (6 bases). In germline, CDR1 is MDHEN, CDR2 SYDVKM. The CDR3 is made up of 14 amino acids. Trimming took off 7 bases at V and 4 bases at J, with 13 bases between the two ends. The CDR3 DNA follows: TGTGCCAGCACCAGGGGTAGGGTTAATGAAAAACTGTTTTTT. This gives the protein CASTRGRVNEKLFF.

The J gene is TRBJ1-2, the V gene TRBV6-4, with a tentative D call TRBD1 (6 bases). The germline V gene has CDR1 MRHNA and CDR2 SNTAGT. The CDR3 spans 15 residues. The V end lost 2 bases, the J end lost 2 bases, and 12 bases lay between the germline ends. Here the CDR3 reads CASSDVAGANYGYTF. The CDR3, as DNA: TGTGCCAGCAGTGACGTGGCAGGGGCAAACTATGGCTACACCTTC.

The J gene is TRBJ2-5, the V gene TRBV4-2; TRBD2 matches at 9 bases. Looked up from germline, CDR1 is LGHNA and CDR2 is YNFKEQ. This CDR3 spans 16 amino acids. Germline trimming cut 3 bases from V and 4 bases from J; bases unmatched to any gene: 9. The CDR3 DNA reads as TGTGCCAGCAGCCACCGCGGCGGGGGGGTTGTAGAGACCCAGTACTTC. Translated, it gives CASSHRGGGVVETQYF.